Listed below are T cell receptor beta chains from one sample, sequenced in a study of shared clonotypes between healthy human individuals. Generated by immunoSEQ multiplex PCR, the TCRdb table keeps only in-frame clones and is missing some. The sample holds approximately 1.9 million clones, just over 90% seen once. The sequencing input was naive CD8+ T cells from PBMCs. The source is a man between 18 and 29 years old in good health. Some clones in this sample may be carry-over from other donors' samples. CDR3s include the opening cysteine and the closing phenylalanine or tryptophan. The D gene is left open where the match is weak. Size is omitted from some rows. Given values are once, few, many or a class for expanded clones.

>TRBD2|TRBJ2-7|TRBV28|.
CASSPGGGAYEQYF
TGTGCCAGCAGTCCGGGCGGGGGGGCCTACGAGCAGTACTTC
>.|TRBJ2-7|TRBV9|.
CASSPKDRSYEQYF
TGTGCCAGCAGCCCCAAAGACAGGTCCTACGAGCAGTACTTC
>TRBD1|TRBJ2-7|TRBV5-1|.
CASSFGTGSYEQYF
TGCGCCAGCAGCTTTGGGACAGGCTCCTACGAGCAGTACTTC
>.|TRBJ2-3|TRBV12-5|.
CASGSGMLGTDTQYF
TGTGCTAGTGGTTCTGGTATGTTGGGCACAGATACGCAGTATTTT
>TRBD2|TRBJ2-7|TRBV29-1|.
CSVAGLAGSYEQYF
TGCAGCGTTGCCGGACTAGCGGGATCCTACGAGCAGTACTTC
>TRBD2|TRBJ2-5|TRBV7-9|.
CASSTRTSGGPKETQYF
TGTGCCAGCAGCACGCGGACTAGCGGGGGACCGAAAGAGACCCAGTACTTC
>.|TRBJ2-7|TRBV19|.
CASSIMGQPYEQYF
TGTGCCAGTAGTATAATGGGACAACCCTACGAGCAGTACTTC
>TRBD1|TRBJ1-1|TRBV7-8|.
CASSPTGGSTEAFF
TGTGCCAGCAGCCCGACAGGGGGGAGCACTGAAGCTTTCTTT
>.|TRBJ2-7|TRBV5-1|.
CASSLRTAYEQYF
TGCGCCAGCAGCTTGAGGACAGCCTACGAGCAGTACTTC
>.|TRBJ2-5|TRBV21-1|once
CASSAQGVQYF
TGTGCCAGCAGCGCCCAGGGCGTCCAGTACTTC
>.|TRBJ1-1|TRBV30|.
CAWSGYVAMNTEAFF
TGTGCCTGGAGTGGTTACGTGGCTATGAACACTGAAGCTTTCTTT
>TRBD2|TRBJ2-3|TRBV11-2|.
CASSLVPLAGVTDTQYF
TGTGCCAGCAGCTTAGTGCCACTAGCGGGAGTAACAGATACGCAGTATTTT
>TRBD2|TRBJ2-3|TRBV7-8|.
CASSSTAGGGGTDTQYF
TGTGCCAGCAGCTCTACAGCTGGCGGGGGGGGCACAGATACGCAGTATTTT
>.|TRBJ2-1|TRBV9|.
CASSPRTVSSYNEQFF
TGTGCCAGCAGCCCCCGGACGGTGAGCTCCTACAATGAGCAGTTCTTC
>TRBD2|TRBJ2-1|TRBV5-4|.
CASSLKREVGNEQFF
TGTGCCAGCAGCTTGAAGCGGGAGGTCGGGAATGAGCAGTTCTTC
>.|TRBJ1-4|TRBV4-1|.
CASSQGGVREKLFF
TGCGCCAGCAGCCAAGGGGGGGTTCGGGAAAAACTGTTTTTT
>TRBD1|TRBJ1-2|TRBV28|.
CASSRTGEDYGYTF
TGTGCCAGCAGCCGTACAGGGGAAGACTATGGCTACACCTTC
>.|TRBJ1-1|TRBV4-3|.
CASSQVSAPSTEAFF
TGCGCCAGCAGCCAAGTGTCAGCGCCGTCGACTGAAGCTTTCTTT
>.|TRBJ2-6|TRBV6-4|.
CASSVGESTGANVLTF
TGTGCCAGCAGTGTTGGGGAGAGCACTGGGGCCAACGTCCTGACTTTC
>TRBD2|TRBJ2-4|TRBV4-2|.
CASSQDYVGLAGQNIQYF
TGTGCCAGCAGCCAAGATTACGTAGGACTAGCGGGACAAAACATTCAGTACTTC
>.|TRBJ1-1|TRBV19|.
CASGDGGAPEAFF
TGTGCCAGTGGTGATGGGGGCGCCCCTGAAGCTTTCTTT
>.|TRBJ1-3|TRBV7-9|.
CASSFVAPAGNTIYF
TGTGCCAGCAGCTTCGTGGCACCAGCTGGAAACACCATATATTTT
>TRBD2|TRBJ2-1|TRBV4-3|.
CASSQDPLAGGIVNYNEQFF
TGCGCCAGCAGCCAAGACCCACTAGCGGGAGGGATTGTGAACTACAATGAGCAGTTCTTC
>.|TRBJ2-7|TRBV11-2|.
CASSLERLTPYEQYF
TGTGCCAGCAGCTTAGAGAGACTCACCCCCTACGAGCAGTACTTC
>.|TRBJ1-5|TRBV27|.
CASSLFISQPQHF
TGTGCCAGCAGTTTATTTATTTCCCAGCCCCAGCATTTT
>TRBD2|TRBJ2-3|TRBV7-7|.
CASSPGLAYDTQYF
TGTGCCAGCAGCCCGGGACTAGCGTATGATACGCAGTATTTT
>TRBD1|TRBJ1-2|TRBV27|.
CASSFQGANYGYTF
TGTGCCAGCAGTTTCCAGGGGGCTAACTATGGCTACACCTTC
>.|TRBJ2-7|TRBV27|.
CASSFGSEQYF
TGTGCCAGCAGTTTCGGTAGTGAGCAGTACTTC
>.|TRBJ2-4|TRBV13|.
CASSSRGGSRLAKNIQYF
TGTGCCAGCAGCTCAAGGGGGGGCAGCCGATTAGCCAAAAACATTCAGTACTTC
>.|TRBJ2-1|TRBV9|.
CASSSRSGREWNEQFF
TGTGCCAGCAGCTCCCGCTCGGGACGGGAGTGGAATGAGCAGTTCTTC
>TRBD1|TRBJ1-1|TRBV27|.
CATLRGRADTEAFF
TGTGCCACCCTCAGGGGGCGTGCGGACACTGAAGCTTTCTTT
>TRBD1|TRBJ2-7|TRBV28|.
CASRLQGLSYEQYF
TGTGCCAGCAGGTTACAGGGGCTATCCTACGAGCAGTACTTC
>TRBD1|TRBJ2-7|TRBV6-5|.
CASTSDRDASEQYF
TGTGCCAGCACCTCCGACAGGGATGCATCCGAGCAGTACTTC
>.|TRBJ1-1|TRBV5-5|.
CASSAATSMSTEAFF
TGTGCCAGCAGCGCCGCGACATCGATGAGCACTGAAGCTTTCTTT
>TRBD1|TRBJ1-3|TRBV29-1|.
CSAWTGYSGNTIYF
TGCAGCGCTTGGACAGGATACTCTGGAAACACCATATATTTT
>.|TRBJ2-1|TRBV7-9|once
CASSRDEQFF
TGTGCCAGCAGCCGGGATGAGCAGTTCTTC
>TRBD2|TRBJ2-7|TRBV2|once
CASSDPGLAGGEQYF
TGTGCCAGCAGTGACCCCGGACTAGCGGGAGGGGAGCAGTACTTC
>.|TRBJ2-7|TRBV28|.
CATSRGPSYEQYF
TGTGCCACCAGCCGGGGGCCCTCCTACGAGCAGTACTTC
>.|TRBJ2-2|TRBV30|.
CAWGRGRPGELFF
TGTGCCTGGGGTAGGGGGAGACCCGGGGAGCTGTTTTTT
>TRBD1|TRBJ1-4|TRBV15|once
CATSRRAGGEKLFF
TGTGCCACCAGCAGACGGGCAGGGGGCGAAAAACTGTTTTTT
>TRBD1|TRBJ2-7|TRBV4-1|.
CASSQRDSWSYEQYF
TGCGCCAGCAGCCAGAGGGACAGTTGGTCCTACGAGCAGTACTTC
>TRBD2|TRBJ2-7|TRBV6-1|.
CASSESPNGGSSYEQYF
TGTGCCAGCAGTGAATCCCCCAATGGCGGGAGCTCCTACGAGCAGTACTTC
>TRBD2|TRBJ2-1|TRBV27|.
CASSFGTSFNEQFF
TGTGCCAGCAGTTTTGGGACTAGCTTCAATGAGCAGTTCTTC
>TRBD2|TRBJ2-1|TRBV27|.
CASTISGTGGNEQFF
TGTGCCAGCACGATTAGCGGGACGGGCGGTAATGAGCAGTTCTTC
>.|TRBJ1-2|TRBV5-4|few
CASSWGQKVTF
TGTGCCAGCAGCTGGGGACAAAAGGTCACCTTC